Listed here are 14 T cell receptor beta chains from one sample, sequenced in a study of blood T cell repertoires in COVID-19. The repertoire was sequenced with immunoSEQ multiplex PCR; TCRdb's copy has only in-frame clones and lacks some. Of approximately 190,000 clones listed, 75% to 90% were seen once; the top ten hold approximately 2.1%. Specimen: peripheral blood. The receptor set was obtained from a man aged 65-85 years with active or convalescent COVID-19.

CDR3 bases: TGTGCCAGCTCGGCGAACCTCGGGACTAGCGTCTACAATGAGCAGTTCTTC. Its translation is CASSANLGTSVYNEQFF. This chain links TRBV18 with TRBJ2-1; 10 bases fit TRBD2. CDR3 length equals 17 residues. V gave up 6 bases and J gave up 3 bases; unmatched junction bases: 11. Germline V gene lookup returns CDR1 KGHSH and CDR2 LQKENI.

This clone was seen only a few times. The genes are TRBV7-2 and TRBJ1-1, with 11 bases that match TRBD1. Trimming cost V 8 bases and J 7 bases; bases outside gene matches: 3. From germline, CDR1 is SGHTA and CDR2 FQGNSA. The length of the CDR3 is 12 residues. The CDR3 loop reads CASGTGGFEAFF. CDR3 coding DNA: TGTGCCAGCGGGACAGGGGGGTTTGAAGCTTTCTTT.

J is TRBJ2-3 and V is TRBV12-3 or TRBV12-4, with D uncertain. V was trimmed by 5 bases and J by 5 bases, leaving 11 bases between them. This CDR3 region has 13 residues. CDR3 region: CASSSFRVDTQYF. The DNA of the CDR3 is TGTGCCAGCAGTAGTTTCCGGGTAGATACGCAGTATTTT.

The chain joins TRBV7-9 to TRBJ2-5, with 12 bases matching TRBD2. CDR1 is SEHNR and CDR2 is FQNEAQ in the germline V gene (reference sequence). The CDR3 runs to 17 residues. The V gene end was trimmed by 3 bases and the J gene end by 0 bases; junction bases not matched to a gene: 5. The CDR3 protein is CASSLRLAGEYQETQYF. The CDR3 DNA reads TGTGCCAGCAGCTTGAGACTAGCGGGGGAGTACCAAGAGACCCAGTACTTC.

The J gene is TRBJ1-5, the V gene TRBV10-2, with D possibly TRBD1 on 5 matching bases. The CDR3 totals 15 residues. Germline CDR1 WSHSY, CDR2 SAAADI. V dropped 5 bases and J dropped 2 bases, with 13 bases sitting between them. The CDR3 DNA is TGCGCCAGCAGTTCAGGGTTGTCGGGCAATCAGCCCCAGCATTTT. It is translated as CASSSGLSGNQPQHF.

The chain uses TRBV6-6 and TRBJ2-7; the D gene is possibly TRBD2 (5 bases). There are 14 residues in the CDR3. V was trimmed by 4 bases and J by 3 bases, leaving 13 bases between them. Germline V CDR1 and CDR2: MNHNY, SVGAGI (reference sequence). CDR3: CASSSWAGRYEQYF. The CDR3, as DNA: TGTGCCAGCAGTTCGTGGGCGGGCCGCTACGAGCAGTACTTC.

The chain links TRBV28 to TRBJ1-6; possibly TRBD1 for D (6 bases). Trimming shortened V by 1 base and J by 7 bases, and 17 bases separated the two germline ends. The CDR3 loop spans 17 amino acids. Germline lookup yields CDR1 MDHEN and CDR2 SYDVKM. The CDR3 nucleotides are TGTGCCAGCAGTTTATTTCCCAGGGGTACGACGAATTCACCCCTCCACTTT. Protein: CASSLFPRGTTNSPLHF.

In its sample, this clone was seen once. This chain connects TRBV28 to TRBJ1-2; D gene unclear. V was trimmed by 2 bases and J by 0 bases, leaving 7 bases between them. CDR3 length: 14 residues. Germline V CDR1 and CDR2: MDHEN, SYDVKM. In DNA, the CDR3 is TGTGCCAGCAGTTTAGGAGGACCTAACTATGGCTACACCTTC. It is translated as CASSLGGPNYGYTF.

This chain uses TRBV18 with TRBJ2-3; 10 bases are shared with TRBD2. The trim removed 3 bases at V and 4 bases at J, leaving 13 bases unmatched. Germline V gene data show CDR1 as KGHSH and CDR2 as LQKENI. The length of the CDR3 is 18 residues. This CDR3 is CASSPPLGAGGLADTQYF. Here the CDR3 DNA reads TGTGCCAGCTCACCGCCTCTGGGAGCGGGAGGGCTTGCAGATACGCAGTATTTT.

This chain joins TRBV6-1 and TRBJ1-5; D uncertain. Germline V gives CDR1 MNHNS, CDR2 SASEGT. Trimming took 3 bases from V and 4 from J, leaving 7 bases between them. This CDR3 is built from 13 residues. CDR3 sequence reads: CASSDRPNQPQHF. The CDR3 nucleotides read TGTGCCAGCAGTGACAGGCCGAATCAGCCCCAGCATTTT.

This clone was seen only once. The genes are TRBV5-1 and TRBJ2-5; a weak D match, TRBD2 (6 bases). Per the germline V gene, CDR1 is SGHRS and CDR2 is YFSETQ. The germline V and J ends were trimmed by 4 bases and 1 base, with 20 bases remaining between them. The CDR3 extends over 17 amino acids. CDR3 in amino acids: CASSPGAWEVRQETQYF. The CDR3 DNA follows: TGCGCCAGCAGCCCTGGGGCGTGGGAGGTTCGCCAAGAGACCCAGTACTTC.

This sequence joins TRBV23-1 and TRBJ1-2; D unresolved. TRBV23-1 is reported as an ORF; its role is uncertain. V lost 0 bases and J lost 4, with 9 bases in between. CDR3 length: 14 amino acids. CDR3 region: CASSQSGLPYGYTF. DNA for the CDR3: TGCGCCAGCAGTCAATCGGGCCTCCCCTATGGCTACACCTTC.

This chain joins TRBV7-6 and TRBJ2-5; tentative D call: TRBD1 (6 bases). The CDR3 is 14 residues long. Germline CDR1 and CDR2: SGHVS and FNYEAQ. Trimming removed 2 bases from V and 2 bases from J, with 9 bases in between. CDR3 in amino acids: CASSLIQGQETQYF. CDR3 nucleotides: TGTGCCAGCAGCTTAATCCAGGGGCAAGAGACCCAGTACTTC.

The chain joins TRBV28 to TRBJ2-7; 9 nucleotides agree with TRBD1. This CDR3 is built from 15 residues. With 4 bases clipped from V and 4 bases from J, the junction kept 8 bases outside the gene matches. The germline V gene has CDR1 MDHEN and CDR2 SYDVKM. The CDR3 region is CASSSSGTGLYEQYF. The DNA of the CDR3 is TGTGCCAGCAGTTCTTCCGGGACAGGGTTGTACGAGCAGTACTTC. Looking up the rest from reference TRBV28 and TRBJ2-7 gives the full variable domain: DVKVTQSSRYLVKRTGEKVFLECVQDMDHENMFWYRQDPGLGLRLIYFSYDVKMKEKGDIPEGYSVSREKKERFSLILESASTNQTSMYLCASSSSGTGLYEQYFGPGTRLTVT.